This T cell receptor beta chain was identified during a study of T cell changes during pregnancy in multiple sclerosis. The CDR3 contains 13 residues. V dropped 0 bases and J dropped 4 bases, with 7 bases sitting between them. From germline, CDR1 is SGHRS and CDR2 YFSETQ. Produced via immunoSEQ multiplex PCR; TCRdb's table is partial and in-frame only. The sample includes 30,000 to 45,000 clones, around 90% of them seen just once. This clonotype was sampled from a female donor in good health, enrolled as a control in a pregnancy study. The J gene is TRBJ1-2, the V gene TRBV5-1; the D gene is possibly TRBD1 (5 bases). The sample here was CD4+ T cells from peripheral blood mononuclear cells, taken after pregnancy. The CDR3 loop reads CASSLADSYGYTF. The CDR3 DNA is TGCGCCAGCAGCTTGGCCGACAGCTATGGCTACACCTTC.